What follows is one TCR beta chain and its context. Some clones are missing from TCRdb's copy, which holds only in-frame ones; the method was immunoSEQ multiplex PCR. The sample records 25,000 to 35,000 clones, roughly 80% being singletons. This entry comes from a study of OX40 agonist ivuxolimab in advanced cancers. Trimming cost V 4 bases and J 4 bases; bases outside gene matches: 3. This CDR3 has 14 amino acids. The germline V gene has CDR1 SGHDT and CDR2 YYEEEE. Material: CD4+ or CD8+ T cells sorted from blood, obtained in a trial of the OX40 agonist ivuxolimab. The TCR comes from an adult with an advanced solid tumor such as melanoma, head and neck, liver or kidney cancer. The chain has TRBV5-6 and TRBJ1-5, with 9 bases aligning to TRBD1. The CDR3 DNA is TGTGCCAGCAGCCCCGGGACAGGGAATCAGCCCCAGCATTTT. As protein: CASSPGTGNQPQHF. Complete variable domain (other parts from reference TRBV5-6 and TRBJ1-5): DAGVTQSPTHLIKTRGQQVTLRCSPKSGHDTVSWYQQALGQGPQFIFQYYEEEERQRGNFPDRFSGHQFPNYSSELNVNALLLGDSALYLCASSPGTGNQPQHFGDGTRLSIL.